This TCR beta chain is from a study of cytomegalovirus exposure and HLA in healthy donors (dated by TCRdb to about 2017). Broadly, across the study: The 650 to 750 repertoires of the first cohort and the 120 validation repertoires were produced on the same platform, according to a later analysis. To predict cytomegalovirus infection status, the study combined high-throughput TCR immunosequencing, statistical association of individual TCRs with disease status, and machine learning. The study aimed to test whether signatures of past pathogen exposure could be identified by cataloging public T cell receptors. Along with the roughly 610-subject first cohort, a separate validation cohort of roughly 110 different subjects was used.

The donors were included in the validation cohort of over a hundred subjects, a group kept apart from the roughly 700-subject first cohort. A note on this clone: Its antigen is not yet known. Per-base qualities were not stored, and no clone one base away is much larger.

The library was generated by the immunoSEQ multiplex PCR assay. The authors processed their data as follows. A statistical classification framework was developed to diagnose cytomegalovirus status using the catalog of TCR beta chain sequences. TCRdb mirrors the immuneACCESS table, restricted to in-frame sequences. Some clones are absent from its copies; in checked studies, under half trace to an unresolved V gene, and the reason for the others is unknown. That table furnishes V, J and clone size, whereas the DNA furnished D and trimming. This sample is represented by fewer than 300,000 clones; roughly 90% of them were singletons. The leading ten clones occupy approximately 0.88% of the sample. Beyond this particular receptor, the publication reports: The classifier was reported to diagnose cytomegalovirus status with high specificity and sensitivity in both the original cohort and the validation cohort. Across donors, most TCR sequences were observed very rarely, whereas some public TCRs were present in many individuals. A later analysis found that TCRs clustered in the first cohort also tended to co-occur in the roughly 120 validation repertoires, with approximately 93% of cluster scores above 0. The authors suggested that the approach could potentially be generalized to other disease states and immunological phenotypes. A later analysis lacked HLA typing for the validation cohort, so it scored co-occurrence in that cohort across all 130 or so repertoires. Three of the identified cytomegalovirus-associated TCR beta chains were confirmed in vitro to be specific for cytomegalovirus antigens. The study listed approximately 150 TCR beta chains as associated with cytomegalovirus.

The germline V gene sets CDR1 to MGHRA and CDR2 to YSYEKL. The CDR3 runs 17 residues from the cysteine to the phenylalanine. Kept here is only the CDR3 DNA, which spans 51 bases and is read in frame from base 1. Trimming leaves V shorter by 2 bases and J shorter by 1 base, with the junction holding 7 bases beyond the gene matches. Sequenced input: PBMCs. The chain couples TRBV4-1 to TRBJ2-2; the junction holds 7 bases that match TRBD2. The sequence came from a woman in her late teens or twenties in good health and CMV-seronegative. The DNA is as follows: TGCGCCAGCAGCCAATTTTTAGGACTAGGGAACACCGGGGAGCTGTTTTTT. Its protein reads: CASSQFLGLGNTGELFF.